Listed below are T cell receptor beta chains from one sample, sequenced in a study of T cell changes during pregnancy in multiple sclerosis. Repertoires were generated with immunoSEQ multiplex PCR, while TCRdb's copy carries only in-frame clones and drops some. Of under 60,000 clones listed, around 92% were seen once; the top ten hold roughly 0.23%. This material consisted of CD4+ T cells from peripheral blood mononuclear cells, taken in the third trimester of pregnancy. These receptors came from a female donor with multiple sclerosis, enrolled in a pregnancy study. Both conserved end residues are part of each CDR3. The D gene is left open where the match is weak. Clone size is not always given. Where it is, it says once, few, many or a class for expanded clones.

15	.	TRBV6-1	.	TRBJ2-3	TGTGCCAGCAGTGACTCCGGGACTAGCACAGATACGCAGTATTTT	CASSDSGTSTDTQYF
15	.	TRBV19	.	TRBJ1-1	TGTGCCAGTAGTATAGAAGGGGCGGAGAACACTGAAGCTTTCTTT	CASSIEGAENTEAFF
13	TRBD1	TRBV30	.	TRBJ1-1	TGTGCCTGGACGGGACAGCCGAACACTGAAGCTTTCTTT	CAWTGQPNTEAFF
17	.	TRBV4-1	once	TRBJ1-1	TGCGCCAGCAGCCCCTCGGACGGGAGACGAAGGAACACTGAAGCTTTCTTT	CASSPSDGRRRNTEAFF
15	TRBD2	TRBV7-2	.	TRBJ2-3	TGTGCCAGCAGCCGGGGGGGACTTCTCACAGATACGCAGTATTTT	CASSRGGLLTDTQYF
12	.	TRBV6-6	.	TRBJ1-1	TGTGCCAGCAGTTACTCGGCCACTGAAGCTTTCTTT	CASSYSATEAFF
13	.	TRBV19	.	TRBJ1-2	TGTGCCAGTAGTACCGAGGCCAACTATGGCTACACCTTC	CASSTEANYGYTF
13	TRBD1	TRBV6-4	.	TRBJ2-3	TGTGCCAGCAGTAGGACAGGGGCTGATACGCAGTATTTT	CASSRTGADTQYF
19	.	TRBV4-2	.	TRBJ1-4	TGTGCCAGCAGCCAAGATCTGCTGCATGGAGTAGGAAAGAACGAAAAACTGTTTTTT	CASSQDLLHGVGKNEKLFF
13	.	TRBV2	.	TRBJ2-7	TGTGCCAGCGCTCAAGAGTACCCCTACGAGCAGTACTTC	CASAQEYPYEQYF
16	TRBD1	TRBV7-2	once	TRBJ1-6	TGTGCCAGCAGTTCGACAGGGGGCACTCCCAATTCACCCCTCCACTTT	CASSSTGGTPNSPLHF
14	.	TRBV29-1	.	TRBJ1-2	TGCAGCGTTGTGCCTGCAGCGGACGAAAGGGGCTACACCTTC	CSVVPAADERGYTF
15	.	TRBV5-1	once	TRBJ1-3	TGCGCCAGCAGCTTGGAACAGGGCGGTGGAAACACCATATATTTT	CASSLEQGGGNTIYF
13	TRBD1	TRBV29-1	.	TRBJ1-2	TGCAGCGTTCCCCTGACAGGGAACTATGGCTACACCTTC	CSVPLTGNYGYTF
13	.	TRBV30	once	TRBJ2-5	TGTGCCTGGAGTAGAGGGTTACAAGAGACCCAGTACTTC	CAWSRGLQETQYF
19	TRBD1	TRBV28	.	TRBJ1-3	TGTGCCAGCAGTTTAACGGACAGGAGCCCGGAGGGCTCTGGAAACACCATATATTTT	CASSLTDRSPEGSGNTIYF
13	.	TRBV30	.	TRBJ1-2	TGTGCCTGGAGTGTAAGGCGTGACCTAGACTACACCTTC	CAWSVRRDLDYTF
13	TRBD2	TRBV7-3	.	TRBJ2-5	TGTGCCAGCAGCCCATCGGGACTAGGAGACCAGTACTTC	CASSPSGLGDQYF
16	TRBD1	TRBV6-6	.	TRBJ1-2	TGTGCCAGCAGTTACCCGACAGGGGGAATTAACTATGGCTACACCTTC	CASSYPTGGINYGYTF
16	TRBD2	TRBV5-1	.	TRBJ2-7	TGCGCCAGCAGCCTGGGGGGGGGAGTAATATCCTACGAGCAGTACTTC	CASSLGGGVISYEQYF
13	.	TRBV9	.	TRBJ2-7	TGTGCCAGCAGCGTAGGGAGGTATGACGAGCAGTACTTC	CASSVGRYDEQYF
15	.	TRBV9	.	TRBJ2-2	TGTGCCAGCAGCGTACGAGGGAGAGAGACCGGGGAGCTGTTTTTT	CASSVRGRETGELFF
15	TRBD2	TRBV19	.	TRBJ2-2	TGTGCCAGTATGAGGCTAGCGGGGGGCACCGGGGAGCTGTTTTTT	CASMRLAGGTGELFF
16	.	TRBV4-1	.	TRBJ2-3	TGCGCCAGCAGCCCCTTCGGGGGATCAAGCACAGATACGCAGTATTTT	CASSPFGGSSTDTQYF
11	.	TRBV29-1	.	TRBJ2-3	TGCGGAGTCTTGGGCACAGATACGCAGTATTTT	CGVLGTDTQYF